This T cell receptor beta chain was sequenced in a study of T cells in Graves' hyperthyroidism and ophthalmopathy. Overall study findings and caveats: Also found in blood were most expanded thyroid clonotypes above 0.001. A model built on 13 V-J features separated ophthalmopathy from stable hyperthyroidism. In validation, the model predicted ophthalmopathy. These predictions came a median roughly seven months before onset.

As to this clonotype: The target antigen is unknown.

Clinical symptoms, serum thyroxine, TRAb, thyroid ultrasound and orbital computed tomography informed diagnoses. The V and J ends lost 2 bases and 11 bases respectively, with 13 bases between them. The CDR3 is 14 residues long. Germline loops: CDR1 SNHLY, CDR2 FYNNEI. Amplified TCR beta CDR3 regions came from RNA transcripts. A first-round RT-PCR of the TCR CDR3 used the HTBI primer set. TCRdb processed the multiplex PCR reads anew with MiXCR; each CDR3 protein has one entry. The sample holds more than 550,000 distinct CDR3 sequences, 45% seen once. This chain connects TRBV2 to TRBJ1-6; possibly TRBD1 for D (5 bases). This receptor was obtained from an adult man with Graves' disease, either hyperthyroidism or ophthalmopathy (not recorded which). Sample: peripheral blood or thyroid tissue (not recorded which). The CDR3 protein is CASSEPAGGAPLHF. CDR3 bases: TGTGCCAGCAGTGAACCCGCCGGGGGAGCACCCCTCCACTTT.